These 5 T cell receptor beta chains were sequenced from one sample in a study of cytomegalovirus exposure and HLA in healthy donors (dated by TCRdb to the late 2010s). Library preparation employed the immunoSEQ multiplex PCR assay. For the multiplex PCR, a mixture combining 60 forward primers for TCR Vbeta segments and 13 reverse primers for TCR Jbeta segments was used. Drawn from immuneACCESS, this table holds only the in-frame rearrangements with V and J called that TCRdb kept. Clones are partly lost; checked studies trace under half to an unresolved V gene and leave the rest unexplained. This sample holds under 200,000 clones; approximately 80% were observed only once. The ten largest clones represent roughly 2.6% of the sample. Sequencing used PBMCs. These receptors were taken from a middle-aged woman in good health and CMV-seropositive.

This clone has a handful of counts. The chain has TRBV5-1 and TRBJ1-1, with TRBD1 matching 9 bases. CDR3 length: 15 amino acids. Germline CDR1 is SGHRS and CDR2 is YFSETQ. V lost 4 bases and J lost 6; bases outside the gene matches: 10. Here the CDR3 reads CASSRTQGAFAEAFF. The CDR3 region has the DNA TGCGCCAGCAGCCGAACACAGGGGGCTTTCGCTGAAGCTTTCTTT.

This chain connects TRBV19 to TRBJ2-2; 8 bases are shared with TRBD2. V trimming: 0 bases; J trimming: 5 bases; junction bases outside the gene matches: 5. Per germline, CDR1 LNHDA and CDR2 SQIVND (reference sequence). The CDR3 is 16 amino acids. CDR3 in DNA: TGTGCCAGTAGTATAGAAAGCGGGGGCTTTACCGGGGAGCTGTTTTTT. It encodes CASSIESGGFTGELFF.

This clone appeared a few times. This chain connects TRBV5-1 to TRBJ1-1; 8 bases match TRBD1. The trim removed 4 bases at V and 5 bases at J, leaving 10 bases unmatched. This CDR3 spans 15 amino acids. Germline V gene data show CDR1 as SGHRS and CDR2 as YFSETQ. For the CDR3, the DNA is TGCGCCAGCAGCGCGACAGGGGCGGATGGGACTGAAGCTTTCTTT. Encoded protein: CASSATGADGTEAFF.

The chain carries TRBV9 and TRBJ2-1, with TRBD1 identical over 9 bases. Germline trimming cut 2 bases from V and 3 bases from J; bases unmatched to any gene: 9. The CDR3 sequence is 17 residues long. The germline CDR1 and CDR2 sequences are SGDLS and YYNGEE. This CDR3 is CASSVNVGQGVYNEQFF. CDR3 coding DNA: TGTGCCAGCAGCGTCAACGTGGGACAGGGTGTCTACAATGAGCAGTTCTTC.

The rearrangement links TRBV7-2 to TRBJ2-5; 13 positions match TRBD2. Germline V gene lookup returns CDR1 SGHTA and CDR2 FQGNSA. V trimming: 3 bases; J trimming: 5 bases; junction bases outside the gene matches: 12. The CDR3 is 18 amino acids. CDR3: CASSFGLAGAYRYETQYF. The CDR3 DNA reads TGTGCCAGCAGCTTTGGACTAGCGGGGGCCTACCGATACGAGACCCAGTACTTC.